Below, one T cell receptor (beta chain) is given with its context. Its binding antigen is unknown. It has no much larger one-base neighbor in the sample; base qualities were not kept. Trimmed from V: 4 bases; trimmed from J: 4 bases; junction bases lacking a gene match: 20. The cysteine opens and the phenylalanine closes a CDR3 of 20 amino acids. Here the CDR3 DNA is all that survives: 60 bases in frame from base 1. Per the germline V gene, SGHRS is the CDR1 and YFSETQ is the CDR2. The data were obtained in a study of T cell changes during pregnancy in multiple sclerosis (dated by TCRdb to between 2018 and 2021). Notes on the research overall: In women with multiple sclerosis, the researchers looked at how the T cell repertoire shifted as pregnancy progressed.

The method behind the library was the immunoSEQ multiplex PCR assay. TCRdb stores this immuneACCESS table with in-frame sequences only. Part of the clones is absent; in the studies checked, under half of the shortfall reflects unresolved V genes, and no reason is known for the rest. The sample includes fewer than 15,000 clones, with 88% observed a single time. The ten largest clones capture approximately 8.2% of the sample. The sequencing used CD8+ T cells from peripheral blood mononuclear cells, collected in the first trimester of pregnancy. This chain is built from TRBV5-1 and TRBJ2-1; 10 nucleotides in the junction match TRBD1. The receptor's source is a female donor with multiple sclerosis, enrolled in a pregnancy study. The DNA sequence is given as TGCGCCAGCAGCCGCTTCTACGCCCGGGACAGGGGATCAGTTTACAATGAGCAGTTCTTC. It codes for CASSRFYARDRGSVYNEQFF.